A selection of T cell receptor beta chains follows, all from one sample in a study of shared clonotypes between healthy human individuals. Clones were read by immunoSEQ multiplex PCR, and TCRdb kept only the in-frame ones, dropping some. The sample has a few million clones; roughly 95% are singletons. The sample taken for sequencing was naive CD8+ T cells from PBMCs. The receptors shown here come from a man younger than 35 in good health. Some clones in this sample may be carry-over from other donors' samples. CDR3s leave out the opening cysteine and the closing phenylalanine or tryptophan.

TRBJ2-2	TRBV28	ASSFSTGAAGELF
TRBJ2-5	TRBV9	ASSVTGGQETQY
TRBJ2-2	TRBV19	ASSIKRRGPGELF
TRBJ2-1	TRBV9	ASTPGGGNNEQF
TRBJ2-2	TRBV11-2	ASSLAGLVF
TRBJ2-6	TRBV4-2	ASSVELSGANVLT
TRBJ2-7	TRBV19	ASAAGRGAGYEQY
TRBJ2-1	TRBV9	ASTGSYNEQF
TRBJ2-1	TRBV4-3	ASSRRGKDEQF
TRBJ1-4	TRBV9	ASSGRGQGGDEKLF
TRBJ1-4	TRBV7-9	ASGLWGQVTNEKLF
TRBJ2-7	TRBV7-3	ASSLTLIDEQY
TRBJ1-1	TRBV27	ASSLRQGRNTEAF
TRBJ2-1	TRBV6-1	ASSESWTSYNEQF
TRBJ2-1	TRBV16	ASSQFRHGTGENNEQF
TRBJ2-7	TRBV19	ASSLSRYEQY
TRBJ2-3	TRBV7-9	ASSQGDSSTDTQY
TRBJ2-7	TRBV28	ASSPKLAGDPYEQY
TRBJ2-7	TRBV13	ASSLDRSYEQY
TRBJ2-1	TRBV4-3	ASSQDLERGDQEQF
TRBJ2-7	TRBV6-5	ASSPAGTGSEQY
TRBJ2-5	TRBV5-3	ARSPRLAGGPRETQY
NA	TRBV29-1	SGWGPGGEYEQY
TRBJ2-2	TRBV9	ASSVVQVGSGELF